The 25 T cell receptor beta chains reported below all come from one sample, sequenced in a study of blood T cell repertoires in COVID-19. Generated by immunoSEQ multiplex PCR, the TCRdb table keeps only in-frame clones and is missing some. Here the sample spans tens of thousands of clones, around 80% being singletons. The sample comprised peripheral blood. The receptors stem from a human donor in a cohort sampled during active COVID-19.

The chain joins TRBV3-1 (or the pseudogene TRBV3-2) to TRBJ1-6; 7 bases are a match to TRBD1. The CDR3 is made up of 16 amino acids. CDR1 is LGHDT and CDR2 is YNNKEL in the germline V gene (reference sequence). V shed 1 base, J shed 8 bases, and the junction held 8 bases outside the gene matches. This CDR3 reads CASSQGSGGVDSPLHF. Written as DNA, the CDR3 is TGTGCCAGCAGCCAAGGGTCAGGGGGAGTGGATTCACCCCTCCACTTT.

The rearrangement joins TRBV10-3 to TRBJ1-3, with unresolved D. V was clipped by 4 bases and J by 5 bases, with 9 bases between them. This CDR3 contains 13 residues. Germline V gene data show CDR1 as ENHRY and CDR2 as SYGVKD. CDR3 sequence (DNA): TGTGCCATCAGTGGGATGGAGAGAAACACCATATATTTT. Translated: CAISGMERNTIYF.

By proportion, this clone is medium-sized. The chain carries TRBV3-1 (or the pseudogene TRBV3-2) and TRBJ1-5, with D possibly TRBD1 on 5 matching bases. Trimming cost V 4 bases and J 2 bases, with 9 bases left between them. The CDR3 contains 14 residues. CDR1 and CDR2 (germline): LGHDT, YNNKEL (reference sequence). The CDR3 spells CASSRTGGNQPQHF. The CDR3 bases are TGTGCCAGCAGCCGGACGGGGGGCAATCAGCCCCAGCATTTT.

The V call is TRBV12-3 or TRBV12-4, the J call TRBJ2-2, with D tentatively TRBD2 (6 bases). Trimming cost V 6 bases and J 6 bases, with 11 bases left between them. This CDR3 region has 13 residues. The CDR3 DNA reads as TGTGCCAGCAGGGGTGGGGAGGCCGGGGAGCTGTTTTTT. Amino acid sequence: CASRGGEAGELFF.

There are a few counts of this clone. V is TRBV6-6 and J is TRBJ1-5, with D tentatively TRBD1 (5 bases). Between the trimmed V and J ends, which lost 2 bases and 3 bases, there was a span of 14 bases. The CDR3 length is 16 residues. The germline CDR1 and CDR2 sequences are MNHNY and SVGAGI (reference sequence). The CDR3 DNA reads TGTGCCAGCAGTTACGTTTTGCAAGGGGTCAATCAGCCCCAGCATTTT. This encodes CASSYVLQGVNQPQHF.

This chain's CDR3 is CASSFLGRQGYTF. In DNA form, the CDR3 reads TGTGCCAGCAGTTTCTTGGGGCGACAGGGCTACACCTTC. The J gene is TRBJ1-2, the V gene TRBV12-3 or TRBV12-4; D may be TRBD1 (5 bases). This CDR3 spans 13 amino acids. V lost 3 bases, J lost 8 bases, and 13 bases lay in between.

This chain joins TRBV7-2 and TRBJ1-1; D remains unclear. The V end was cut by 3 bases, the J end by 5 bases, with 10 bases between. The CDR3 consists of 13 residues. Germline CDR1 is SGHTA and CDR2 is FQGNSA. In nucleotides, the CDR3 is TGTGCCAGCAGCTTCTCCGGGAAGACTGAAGCTTTCTTT. Protein sequence: CASSFSGKTEAFF.

The rearrangement uses TRBV5-4 and TRBJ2-5, with 8 bases fitting TRBD2. V dropped 4 bases and J dropped 4; count of bases not matched to a gene: 9. The CDR3 has 15 residues. CDR1 is SGHNT and CDR2 is YYREEE in the germline V gene (reference sequence). CDR3 sequence: CASSTLAGPRETQYF. The CDR3 DNA is TGTGCCAGCAGCACTTTAGCGGGGCCGCGAGAGACCCAGTACTTC.

V usage is TRBV27 and J usage is TRBJ1-1, with a weak D call TRBD1 (5 bases). The CDR3 is made up of 13 amino acids. Trimming removed 2 bases at V and 2 bases at J, with 6 bases between. CDR1 MNHEY and CDR2 SMNVEV come from the germline V gene (reference sequence). CDR3 DNA sequence: TGTGCCAGCAGTTTAGACAGAAACACTGAAGCTTTCTTT. Translation: CASSLDRNTEAFF.

The V and J genes are TRBV4-2 and TRBJ1-1; 7 nucleotides line up with TRBD1. CDR3 length equals 15 residues. Germline V gene lookup returns CDR1 LGHNA and CDR2 YNFKEQ. Unmatched junction bases numbered 5, after V lost 0 bases and J lost 4 bases. The CDR3 coding sequence is TGTGCCAGCAGCCAAGATCGACAGGGCGGCACTGAAGCTTTCTTT. Its protein is CASSQDRQGGTEAFF.

The CDR3 DNA sequence: TGTGCCAGCAGCCAAGTCCCAGGGCCCTACGAGCAGTACTTC. Encoded protein: CASSQVPGPYEQYF. The V and J genes are TRBV3-1 (or the pseudogene TRBV3-2) and TRBJ2-7, with TRBD1 as a possible D gene (5 bases). The ends were cut back, 1 base at V and 2 bases at J, with 9 bases in the middle. This CDR3 has 14 amino acids. Germline values: CDR1 LGHDT, CDR2 YNNKEL (reference sequence).

V gene TRBV5-5 combines with J gene TRBJ2-7, with 7 bases matching TRBD1. This CDR3 contains 16 residues. V lost 7 bases, J lost 7 bases, and 20 bases stayed unmatched. Germline-derived CDR1 and CDR2 are SGHKS and YYEKEE (reference sequence). The CDR3: CASSQATTGVIGEQYF. CDR3 in DNA: TGTGCCAGCTCCCAAGCCACTACAGGGGTCATTGGAGAGCAGTACTTC.

The gene calls are TRBV3-1 (or the pseudogene TRBV3-2) and TRBJ1-3; 8 bases are a match to TRBD1. Unmatched junction bases numbered 5, after V lost 5 bases and J lost 5 bases. Germline CDR1 reads LGHDT; CDR2 reads YNNKEL (reference sequence). The CDR3 totals 14 residues. CDR3 in amino acids: CASSEGTGRNTIYF. Written as DNA, the CDR3 is TGTGCCAGCAGCGAAGGGACAGGAAGAAACACCATATATTTT.

This clone was picked up one time. The chain joins TRBV11-2 to TRBJ2-7; TRBD2 aligns across 12 bases. This CDR3 spans 17 amino acids. Germline-derived CDR1 and CDR2 are SGHAT and FQNNGV. V gave up 7 bases and J gave up 4 bases; unmatched junction bases: 14. This CDR3 reads CASTLPLAGGGGYEQYF. CDR3 DNA sequence: TGTGCCAGCACCCTCCCCCTAGCGGGGGGGGGCGGGTACGAGCAGTACTTC.

This chain uses TRBV5-1 with TRBJ2-2; 12 positions agree with TRBD2. From germline, CDR1 is SGHRS and CDR2 YFSETQ. The CDR3 is 15 residues long. V shed 4 bases, J shed 6 bases, and the junction held 4 bases outside the gene matches. DNA for the CDR3: TGCGCCAGCAGCGGAAGGACTAGCGGGGCCGGGGAGCTGTTTTTT. It codes for CASSGRTSGAGELFF.

This sequence joins TRBV3-1 (or the pseudogene TRBV3-2) and TRBJ2-7, with 8 positions matching TRBD2. The junction had 6 bases not matched to a gene; V was cut back by 2 bases and J by 6 bases. The CDR3 sequence is 14 residues long. Germline lookup yields CDR1 LGHDT and CDR2 YNNKEL (reference sequence). CDR3 sequence reads: CASSQRLAGSEQYF. Written as DNA, the CDR3 is TGTGCCAGCAGCCAACGGCTAGCGGGCAGCGAGCAGTACTTC.

The rearrangement links TRBV6-5 to TRBJ2-2; possible D gene TRBD2, 6 bases. V lost 0 bases, J lost 6 bases, and 11 bases lay in between. Germline V gene sequence: CDR1 MNHEY, CDR2 SVGAGI. CDR3 length: 15 residues. The DNA of the CDR3 is TGTGCCAGCAGTTACTCGGGGGGAATAGCCGGGGAGCTGTTTTTT. This sequence encodes CASSYSGGIAGELFF.

The chain has TRBV10-2 and TRBJ1-2, with D possibly TRBD1 on 6 matching bases. Germline V CDR1 and CDR2: WSHSY, SAAADI. V was trimmed by 8 bases and J by 7 bases, leaving 23 bases between them. The CDR3 has 15 amino acids. CDR3 DNA: TGCGCCAGCGATACTGAAGAGGACACAGGGAGTGGCTACACCTTC. This gives the protein CASDTEEDTGSGYTF.

The rearrangement joins TRBV19 to TRBJ2-3; the match to TRBD2 covers 8 bases. Germline-derived CDR1 and CDR2 are LNHDA and SQIVND (reference sequence). CDR3 length: 14 amino acids. Trimming took 7 bases from V and 1 from J; bases not matched to a gene: 4. The CDR3 spells CASKATSGTDTQYF. Written as DNA, the CDR3 is TGTGCCAGTAAAGCGACTAGCGGCACAGATACGCAGTATTTT.

This clone was recorded once. The chain recombines TRBV23-1 with TRBJ1-1; D perhaps matches TRBD1 (5 bases). TRBV23-1 is reported as an ORF; its role is uncertain. With 8 bases removed from V and 7 bases from J, the gap between germline ends came to 17 bases. The CDR3 contains 13 residues. CDR3 sequence reads: CASGTGLAGEAFF. The DNA of the CDR3 is TGCGCCAGCGGAACAGGCCTTGCCGGTGAAGCTTTCTTT.

This chain connects TRBV29-1 to TRBJ1-3; D possibly corresponds to TRBD1 (5 bases). V was clipped by 5 bases and J by 6 bases, with 11 bases between them. This CDR3 has 12 residues. CDR1 and CDR2 (germline): SQVTM, ANQGSEA. As DNA, the CDR3 is TGCAGCGTTCTAGGGGTTGAAAACACCATATATTTT. Its translation: CSVLGVENTIYF.

The chain links TRBV9 to TRBJ2-3, with TRBD1 matching 9 bases. V lost 4 bases, J lost 2 bases, and 5 bases stayed unmatched. This CDR3 contains 15 residues. Germline loops: CDR1 SGDLS, CDR2 YYNGEE. The CDR3 loop reads CASSTRTGVTDTQYF. DNA for the CDR3: TGTGCCAGCAGCACACGGACAGGGGTCACAGATACGCAGTATTTT.

The J gene is TRBJ2-3, the V gene TRBV9, with 8 bases identical to TRBD2. V lost 4 bases, J lost 2 bases, and 12 bases stayed unmatched. This CDR3 is 17 amino acids long. CDR1 SGDLS and CDR2 YYNGEE come from the germline V gene. CDR3 sequence reads: CASSPPLSGASTDTQYF. CDR3 DNA: TGTGCCAGCAGCCCACCTCTTAGCGGGGCGTCCACAGATACGCAGTATTTT.

CDR3 sequence reads: CASSRTSGGDTDTQYF. The CDR3 nucleotides read TGCGCCAGCAGCAGAACTAGCGGGGGGGACACAGATACGCAGTATTTT. The chain couples TRBV5-1 to TRBJ2-3; 13 bases agree with TRBD2. Germline loops: CDR1 SGHRS, CDR2 YFSETQ. V lost 4 bases and J lost 2; bases outside the gene matches: 4. The CDR3 is 16 residues long.

The chain joins TRBV14 to TRBJ2-2; 8 positions agree with TRBD2. Germline V gene sequence: CDR1 SGHDN, CDR2 FVKESK. V trimming: 2 bases; J trimming: 6 bases; junction bases outside the gene matches: 8. There are 16 residues in the CDR3. CDR3 coding DNA: TGTGCCAGCAGCCAAAGATTTCCAGCGGGGGCCGGGGAGCTGTTTTTT. This encodes CASSQRFPAGAGELFF.